The 24 T cell receptor beta chains given below trace back to one sample, sequenced in a study of CD8 T cells in ankylosing spondylitis. No cognate antigen is known for these TCRs. Findings and caveats of the study: For ankylosing spondylitis blood, a TCR beta motif of under 10 highly homologous variants appeared characteristic.

TCRdb reanalysed the 5' RACE reads using MiXCR and keeps one entry per CDR3 protein. The data contain 470,000 or so distinct CDR3 sequences, roughly 26% of them singletons. The sequencing input was blood, either unsorted or a sorted T cell fraction (not recorded which). The origin of the receptors is a male donor with ankylosing spondylitis.

There are a few counts of this clonotype. This chain connects TRBV12-3 or TRBV12-4 to TRBJ2-3; 9 bases match TRBD2. With V trimmed by 6 bases and J by 3 bases, 4 bases remained unmatched. The CDR3 contains 14 residues. CDR3 nucleotide sequence: TGTGCCAGCAGGGTAGCGGGAGAGACAGATACGCAGTATTTT. This sequence encodes CASRVAGETDTQYF.

The chain joins TRBV5-1 to TRBJ2-2, with 8 bases fitting TRBD1. This CDR3 contains 17 residues. CDR1 is SGHRS, CDR2 YFSETQ, per germline. V shed 4 bases, J shed 2 bases, and the junction held 10 bases outside the gene matches. The CDR3 spells CASSPTRTGLNTGELFF. The CDR3, as DNA: TGCGCCAGCAGCCCGACTCGGACAGGGCTTAACACCGGGGAGCTGTTTTTT.

The V and J genes are TRBV7-9 and TRBJ1-6, with a weak D call TRBD1 (5 bases). Germline CDR1 SEHNR, CDR2 FQNEAQ (reference sequence). The CDR3 has 13 residues. Trimming stripped 3 bases from V and 14 bases from J, with 14 bases between. The DNA for the CDR3 is TGTGCCAGCAGCTTGCCGCACATGGACACCCTCCACTTT. This translates into CASSLPHMDTLHF.

The chain uses TRBV21-1 and TRBJ2-7. TRBV21-1 is a listed pseudogene. The CDR3 is made up of 17 amino acids. CDR3 sequence: CASSKTVCGRKTYEQYF. DNA of the CDR3: TGTGCCAGCAGCAAAACGGTTTGCGGCAGGAAGACCTACGAGCAGTACTTC.

This clonotype was seen a handful of times. V is TRBV6-1 and J is TRBJ1-2, with 7 bases matching TRBD1. The CDR3 has 14 residues. Germline V gene sequence: CDR1 MNHNS, CDR2 SASEGT. The ends lost 0 bases at V and 2 bases at J; junction bases unmatched: 0. As DNA, the CDR3 is TGTGCCAGCAGTGAAGCGGGACAGAACTATGGCTACACCTTC. Encoded protein: CASSEAGQNYGYTF.

The chain recombines TRBV5-1 with TRBJ1-6; D perhaps matches TRBD1 (5 bases). Between the trimmed V and J ends, which lost 1 base and 9 bases, there was a span of 8 bases. Per the germline V gene, CDR1 is SGHRS and CDR2 is YFSETQ. This CDR3 is 13 amino acids long. The chain's CDR3 is CASSLTRASPLHF. The DNA of the CDR3 is TGCGCCAGCAGCTTGACCAGGGCTTCACCCCTCCACTTT. Using reference TRBV5-1 and TRBJ1-6 for the parts outside the CDR3, the full variable domain is KAGVTQTPRYLIKTRGQQVTLSCSPISGHRSVSWYQQTPGQGLQFLFEYFSETQRNKGNFPGRFSGRQFSNSRSEMNVSTLELGDSALYLCASSLTRASPLHFGNGTRLTVT.

The chain links TRBV7-6 to TRBJ2-2, with D tentatively TRBD2 (6 bases). Germline CDR1 reads SGHVS; CDR2 reads FNYEAQ. This CDR3 has 16 residues. Trimming took 5 bases from V and 8 from J, leaving 21 bases between them. CDR3 sequence reads: CASSQGTVGGRGELFF. Written as DNA, the CDR3 is TGTGCCAGCAGCCAAGGGACTGTCGGAGGGAGGGGGGAGCTGTTTTTT.

The CDR3 DNA reads as TGCGCCAGCTTTTCCGGGACAGGGGTCAATGAGCAGTTCTTC. As protein: CASFSGTGVNEQFF. V and J are TRBV5-1 and TRBJ2-1; 10 bases align to TRBD1. The CDR3 sequence is 14 residues long. Germline-derived CDR1 and CDR2 are SGHRS and YFSETQ. The junction had 7 bases not matched to a gene; V was cut back by 7 bases and J by 6 bases.

The gene calls are TRBV20-1 and TRBJ2-1; TRBD2 matches at 9 bases. CDR3 length: 13 amino acids. The V and J ends lost 3 bases and 9 bases, in that order; junction bases with no gene match: 6. CDR1 is DFQATT and CDR2 is SNEGSKA in the germline V gene (reference sequence). CDR3: CSASSGRYGEQFF. Here the CDR3 DNA reads TGCAGTGCTAGCAGCGGGAGGTACGGTGAGCAGTTCTTC.

The rearrangement joins TRBV6-1 to TRBJ1-5, with 11 bases aligning to TRBD1. CDR1 and CDR2 from the germline V gene are MNHNS and SASEGT. V lost 4 bases, J lost 9 bases, and 5 bases stayed unmatched. The CDR3 covers 14 residues. CDR3: CASSAGQGELPQHF. In nucleotides, the CDR3 is TGTGCCAGCAGTGCGGGACAGGGGGAGCTGCCCCAGCATTTT.

The gene calls are TRBV20-1 and TRBJ2-3; TRBD2 aligns across 11 bases. V was pared by 4 bases and J by 2 bases, with 2 bases of the junction left unmatched. Germline values: CDR1 DFQATT, CDR2 SNEGSKA (reference sequence). This CDR3 has 14 residues. For the CDR3, the DNA is TGCAGTGCTACGACTAGCGGGATCACAGATACGCAGTATTTT. It translates to CSATTSGITDTQYF.

The rearrangement links TRBV27 to TRBJ2-3, with 7 nucleotides matching TRBD2. The germline V gene encodes CDR1 MNHEY and CDR2 SMNVEV (reference sequence). V was pared by 4 bases and J by 8 bases, with 12 bases of the junction left unmatched. CDR3 size: 15 residues. The CDR3 DNA reads TGTGCCAGCAGTTCCCTCGGGGGGACTCCCGGTACGCAGTATTTT. The encoded protein is CASSSLGGTPGTQYF.

This clonotype has just a few counts. J is TRBJ2-5 and V is TRBV29-1; TRBD1 matches at 9 bases. The J segment lost 3 bases and the V segment lost 1 base, leaving 3 bases of the junction unmatched. CDR1 is SQVTM, CDR2 ANQGSEA, per germline. CDR3 length: 14 residues. In DNA, the CDR3 is TGCAGCGTTGAAGGGGGACAGGGCAAAGAGACCCAGTACTTC. The encoded protein is CSVEGGQGKETQYF.

This clonotype was found a few times. This chain links TRBV29-1 with TRBJ1-2, with no clear D. In germline, CDR1 is SQVTM, CDR2 ANQGSEA. The ends were cut back, 1 base at V and 4 bases at J, with 7 bases in the middle. CDR3 size: 12 residues. CDR3 sequence reads: CSVEGPGYGYTF. Written as DNA, the CDR3 is TGCAGCGTTGAAGGGCCTGGCTATGGCTACACCTTC.

This clonotype appeared many times. The rearrangement joins TRBV4-2 to TRBJ1-3, with 8 nucleotides matching TRBD1. Per the germline V gene, CDR1 is LGHNA and CDR2 is YNFKEQ. The length of the CDR3 is 17 residues. Trimming at V came to 5 bases and at J to 0 bases, leaving 9 bases not matched to a gene. CDR3 sequence reads: CASSYGQGRSSGNTIYF. For the CDR3, the DNA is TGTGCCAGCAGCTACGGACAGGGAAGAAGCTCTGGAAACACCATATATTTT.

This clonotype has more than one count but fewer than ten. The rearrangement uses TRBV12-3 or TRBV12-4 and TRBJ1-2; 7 bases fit TRBD1. Losses at the gene ends were 5 bases for V and 8 bases for J; bases not matched to a gene: 14. The CDR3 has 15 amino acids. CDR3 sequence (DNA): TGTGCCAGCAGTCCAAGGGACAGACGAGCCTTCGGCTACACCTTC. It translates to CASSPRDRRAFGYTF.

This clonotype was seen ten or more times. An end of the junction does not agree with germline; a read error may underlie this. This chain connects TRBV5-1 to TRBJ2-3; TRBD2 matches at 11 bases. The germline V gene has CDR1 SGHRS and CDR2 YFSETQ. CDR3 length: 16 residues. The CDR3 bases are TGTGCCAGCAGTCCCCGGACTAGCGGGAGCACAGATACGCAGTATTTT. As protein: CASSPRTSGSTDTQYF. Using reference TRBV5-1 and TRBJ2-3 for the parts outside the CDR3, the full variable domain is KAGVTQTPRYLIKTRGQQVTLSCSPISGHRSVSWYQQTPGQGLQFLFEYFSETQRNKGNFPGRFSGRQFSNSRSEMNVSTLELGDSALYLCASSPRTSGSTDTQYFGPGTRLTVL.

The chain joins TRBV4-2 to TRBJ1-3, with a possible D match to TRBD1 (5 bases). The CDR3 covers 15 residues. Germline CDR1 is LGHNA and CDR2 is YNFKEQ. Trimming removed 4 bases from V and 4 bases from J, with 14 bases in between. Here the CDR3 reads CASSLTGTQGNTIYF. DNA for the CDR3: TGTGCCAGCAGCCTTACCGGGACTCAGGGAAACACCATATATTTT.

This clonotype was observed a handful of times. The chain carries TRBV25-1 and TRBJ2-5; 7 bases are shared with TRBD2. Germline V gives CDR1 MGHDK, CDR2 SYGVNS. With 6 bases clipped from V and 1 base from J, the junction kept 11 bases outside the gene matches. CDR3 length: 16 amino acids. CDR3 amino acids: CASRGDSGYFQETQYF. Written as DNA, the CDR3 is TGTGCCAGCAGGGGGGATAGCGGGTATTTCCAAGAGACCCAGTACTTC.

This clonotype occurred many times. V gene TRBV20-1 combines with J gene TRBJ2-7; D might be TRBD1 (6 bases). This CDR3 region has 13 residues. Trimming removed 3 bases at V and 0 bases at J, with 9 bases between. In germline, CDR1 is DFQATT, CDR2 SNEGSKA (reference sequence). The CDR3 spells CSASGQRSYEQYF. In DNA form, the CDR3 reads TGCAGTGCTAGCGGACAGCGCTCCTACGAGCAGTACTTC.

The rearrangement joins TRBV11-2 to TRBJ2-7; 8 bases are a match to TRBD2. The CDR3 contains 15 residues. Germline-derived CDR1 and CDR2 are SGHAT and FQNNGV. J was trimmed by 0 bases and V by 1 base; bases with no gene match: 2. CDR3 nucleotide sequence: TGTGCCAGCAGCTTAGCTGCGGGAGGCTCCTACGAGCAGTACTTC. The encoded protein is CASSLAAGGSYEQYF.

This clonotype was detected once. The gene calls are TRBV20-1 and TRBJ1-5; TRBD1 agrees at 7 bases. V trimming: 0 bases; J trimming: 3 bases; junction bases outside the gene matches: 8. Looked up from germline, CDR1 is DFQATT and CDR2 is SNEGSKA (reference sequence). CDR3 length equals 16 residues. The CDR3 region is CSARDWTRGVNQPQHF. The CDR3 region has the DNA TGCAGTGCTAGAGATTGGACCAGGGGGGTCAATCAGCCCCAGCATTTT.

The chain recombines TRBV20-1 with TRBJ2-2; TRBD2 matches at 8 bases. Germline V gives CDR1 DFQATT, CDR2 SNEGSKA (reference sequence). The CDR3 spans 15 residues. Here the CDR3 reads CAPRGSGTATGELFF. The CDR3, as DNA: TGCGCTCCTAGGGGTAGCGGGACCGCCACCGGGGAGCTGTTTTTT.

Only a few counts were recorded for this clonotype. This chain joins TRBV2 and TRBJ2-2, with TRBD2 identical over 9 bases. The CDR3 spans 15 residues. Germline V gene data show CDR1 as SNHLY and CDR2 as FYNNEI. V lost 6 bases to trimming and J lost 3 bases; unmatched junction nucleotides: 5. The CDR3 reads CASRVRTSDTGELFF. The CDR3 nucleotides read TGTGCCAGCAGGGTTAGGACTAGCGACACCGGGGAGCTGTTTTTT.